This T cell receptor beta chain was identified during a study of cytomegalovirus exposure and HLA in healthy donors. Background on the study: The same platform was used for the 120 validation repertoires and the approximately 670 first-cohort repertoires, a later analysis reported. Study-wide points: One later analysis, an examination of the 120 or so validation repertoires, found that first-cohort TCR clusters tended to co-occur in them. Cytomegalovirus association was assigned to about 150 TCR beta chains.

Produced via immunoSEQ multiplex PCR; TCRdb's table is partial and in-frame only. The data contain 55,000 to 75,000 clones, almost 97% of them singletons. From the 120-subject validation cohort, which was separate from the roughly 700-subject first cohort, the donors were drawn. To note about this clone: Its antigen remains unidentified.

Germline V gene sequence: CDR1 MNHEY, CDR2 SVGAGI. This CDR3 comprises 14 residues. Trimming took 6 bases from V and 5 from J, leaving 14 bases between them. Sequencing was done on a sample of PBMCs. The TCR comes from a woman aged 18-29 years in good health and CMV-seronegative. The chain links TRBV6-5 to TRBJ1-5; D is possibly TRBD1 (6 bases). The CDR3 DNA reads TGTGCCAGCAGAAGCGGACAGAACCATCAGCCCCAGCATTTT. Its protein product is CASRSGQNHQPQHF.